A selection of T cell receptor beta chains follows, all from one sample in a study of metastatic and nonmetastatic thyroid tumors. TCRdb ran MiXCR on the PCR reads. The repertoire holds around 40,000 clones, roughly 12% seen once, with around 9.5% in the top ten. The sample was blood. All receptors derive from a female donor with papillary thyroid cancer or a benign thyroid nodule (not recorded which). Some clones in this sample may be carry-over from other donors' samples. Both conserved end residues are part of each CDR3. Fields, in order: D gene, clone size, V gene, J gene, CDR3 DNA, CDR3 protein. The D gene is left open where the match is weak. Part of the rows lack a size; the others show once, few, many or a class for expanded clones.

>-|-|TRBV6-1|TRBJ1-1
TGTGCCAGCAGTTTACCGGCGGAGGGAAGAGCTTTCTTT
CASSLPAEGRAFF
>-|many|TRBV10-1|TRBJ2-2
TGCGCCAGCAGTATAGCGGTTAACACCGGGGAGCTGTTTTTT
CASSIAVNTGELFF
>-|many|TRBV19|TRBJ1-1
TGTGCCAGTAGTATGCAGGCGGGGAGAGGCACTGAAGCTTTCTTT
CASSMQAGRGTEAFF
>-|many|TRBV6-1|TRBJ1-1
TGTGCCAGCAGCCCACCGGTAGGGGACACTGAAGCTTTCTTT
CASSPPVGDTEAFF
>TRBD1|many|TRBV5-1|TRBJ1-2
TGCGCCAGCGGGCCCACGACAGGGACCTATGGCTACACCTTC
CASGPTTGTYGYTF
>-|many|TRBV28|TRBJ2-2
TGTGACAGCTCCCAGGCCACCGGGGAGCTGTTTTTT
CDSSQATGELFF
>-|-|TRBV11-3|TRBJ2-2
TGTGCCAGCCGGGTTGGGCGGACCGGGGAGCTGTTTTTT
CASRVGRTGELFF
>-|few|TRBV2|TRBJ1-6
TGTGCCAGCAGTGAGAACCGGCCTAAATTCTCCTATAATTCACCCCTCCACTTT
CASSENRPKFSYNSPLHF
>-|few|TRBV12-3/TRBV12-4|TRBJ1-3
TGTGCCAGCAGGGCAGGCGGGAGAAACACCATATATTTT
CASRAGGRNTIYF
>TRBD1|many|TRBV28|TRBJ1-5
TGTGCCAGCAGGCCGACAGGGTCGGTGCCCCAGCATTTT
CASRPTGSVPQHF
>TRBD1|medium-sized|TRBV28|TRBJ2-7
TGTGCCAGCAGTTCCCGAGGGGGGACAGGTCTCTCCTACGAGCAGTACTTC
CASSSRGGTGLSYEQYF
>TRBD2|few|TRBV5-6|TRBJ2-1
TGTGCCAGCAGCTTGAACGGCGCGCGGCGGGAGCATGAGCAGTTCTTC
CASSLNGARREHEQFF
>TRBD1|many|TRBV27|TRBJ2-7
TGTGCCAGCAGTTTCCCTCGGGACAGGGTTGGAGAGCAGTACTTC
CASSFPRDRVGEQYF
>-|-|TRBV20-1|TRBJ2-5
TGCAGTGCCCTAAGAGGGGAGACCCAGTACTTC
CSALRGETQYF
>-|many|TRBV29-1|TRBJ1-2
TGCAGCGCTGGAGGGGGGTATGGCTACACCTTC
CSAGGGYGYTF
>TRBD2|many|TRBV6-1|TRBJ2-3
TGTGCCGTCCTGACTAGCGGGAGCGGAGATACGCAGTATTTT
CAVLTSGSGDTQYF